A single sample is the source of the 28 T cell receptor beta chains below, sequenced in a study of T cells in women clearing cervical HPV infection. The assay was immunoSEQ multiplex PCR, and TCRdb's table has in-frame clones only and misses some. Found here are around 19,000 clones; the top ten clones hold 5%. The source material was blood buffy coat. The receptor set was obtained from a woman aged 18 to 75 with a cervical HPV16 infection that either progressed to CIN3+ or cleared (not recorded which).

As regards this clone: The read is 3 residues too short to cover the CDR3 end, so that end is filled in from the germline J gene. The rearrangement joins TRBV7-2 to TRBJ2-5; 7 bases fit TRBD1. CDR3 length equals 14 residues. Trimming at V came to 5 bases and at J to 3 bases, leaving 6 bases not matched to a gene. The germline V gene has CDR1 SGHTA and CDR2 FQGNSA. The chain's CDR3 is CASSPDRWEETQYF. The sequenced part of the CDR3 DNA is TGTGCCAGCAGCCCGGACAGGTGGGAAGAGACC.

On this clone itself: The read finishes 3 residues shy of the CDR3 end, and the germline J gene is used to complete it. V and J are TRBV30 and TRBJ2-6; D is perhaps TRBD1 (5 bases). Trimming removed 0 bases at V and 0 bases at J, with 15 bases between. CDR1 and CDR2 from the germline V gene are GTSNPN and SVGIG (reference sequence). CDR3 length: 18 residues. The sequenced part of the CDR3 DNA is TGTGCCTGGAGTGTACCAGGGATCCTCCGCTCTGGGGCCAACGTC. It codes for CAWSVPGILRSGANV. The whole CDR3 sequence reads CAWSVPGILRSGANVLTF.

On this clone: The observed sequence ends 3 residues before the CDR3 terminus, with the missing tail filled in from the germline J gene. This chain links TRBV7-9 with TRBJ1-1, with a tentative D call TRBD1 (5 bases). Trimming took off 1 base at V and 5 bases at J, with 14 bases between the two ends. The germline V gene has CDR1 SEHNR and CDR2 FQNEAQ (reference sequence). The CDR3 is 15 residues long. This chain's CDR3 is CASSLVGGAGTEAFF. The part of the CDR3 DNA that was read is TGTGCCAGCAGCTTAGTTGGCGGGGCAGGGACTGAA.

About this clone: Sequencing ends 3 residues short of the CDR3 end; the germline J gene provides the rest. The chain joins TRBV2 to TRBJ1-1, with 8 positions matching TRBD1. After removal of 6 bases from V and 5 bases from J, the junction contained 5 bases not matched to a gene. The CDR3 spans 13 residues. Germline CDR1 SNHLY, CDR2 FYNNEI. CDR3 DNA, as far as it was read: TGTGCCAGCAGCCAGGGGGCTGGAACTGAA. Translated: CASSQGAGTE. The complete CDR3 sequence is CASSQGAGTEAFF.

A remark on this clone: The CDR3 extends 3 residues past the end of the read, so its final part is completed from the germline J gene. This sequence joins TRBV7-3 and TRBJ2-3, with TRBD2 identical over 7 bases. The CDR3 covers 15 residues. The germline V gene encodes CDR1 SGHTA and CDR2 FQGTGA. V shed 5 bases and J 1 base; nucleotides not matched to a gene: 6. The covered CDR3 bases are TGTGCCAGCAGCGACACTAGCGTTCGCACAGATACG. It codes for CASSDTSVRTDT. The entire CDR3 reads CASSDTSVRTDTQYF.

The part of the CDR3 DNA that was read is TGCGCCAGCAGCTTGGGAGCCTTCGACCTACAGGCCGGGGAG. This sequence encodes CASSLGAFDLQAGE. The full CDR3 is CASSLGAFDLQAGELFF. The rearrangement uses TRBV5-1 and TRBJ2-2, with D possibly being TRBD1 (5 bases). Coverage ceases 3 residues before the CDR3 finishes, and the germline J gene fills in the end. The CDR3 is 17 amino acids. The V gene's germline CDR1 is SGHRS and CDR2 YFSETQ. V lost 0 bases to trimming and J lost 6 bases, with 18 bases between them.

Concerning this clone itself: The CDR3 end is not reached by the read, which stops 3 residues before it; the germline J gene fills it in. The rearrangement joins TRBV19 to TRBJ2-7; 10 bases match TRBD2. The CDR3 spans 16 residues. The trim removed 5 bases at V and 5 bases at J, leaving 12 bases unmatched. The germline gives CDR1 LNHDA, CDR2 SQIVND (reference sequence). This CDR3 is CASSPTHLAGGHEQYF. The sequenced CDR3 bases are TGTGCCAGTAGTCCGACTCACTTAGCGGGGGGTCACGAG.

Points on this clone: The missing CDR3 end, 3 residues past where the read stops, is filled in from the germline J gene. V and J are TRBV30 and TRBJ1-2; D gene uncertain. Germline V gene data show CDR1 as GTSNPN and CDR2 as SVGIG (reference sequence). The CDR3 is 15 residues long. CDR3 sequence reads: CAWSVPSGVYNDYTF. CDR3 bases read: TGTGCCTGGAGTGTTCCTAGCGGGGTTTACAATGAC.

Concerning this clone: The read terminates 3 residues before the CDR3 end, so the remaining end is supplied by the germline J gene. The genes are TRBV20-1 and TRBJ2-1; 10 bases fit TRBD2. The V gene's germline CDR1 is DFQATT and CDR2 SNEGSKA (reference sequence). V was pared by 6 bases and J by 6 bases, with 14 bases of the junction left unmatched. The CDR3 spans 16 residues. Partial CDR3 DNA: TGCAGTGCCCCGGGAGCGGGGGGGCTAAAGTTCAATGAG. Its protein product is CSAPGAGGLKFNE. The full CDR3 protein reads CSAPGAGGLKFNEQFF.

Of note for this clone: The DNA ends 3 residues before the CDR3 does, and the rest of the CDR3 is filled in from the germline J gene. The chain couples TRBV19 to TRBJ2-4; 7 bases are a match to TRBD1. CDR3 size: 16 residues. Germline lookup yields CDR1 LNHDA and CDR2 SQIVND (reference sequence). CDR3 in amino acids: CASSSPDRLAGYGQYF. CDR3 DNA, as far as it was read: TGTGCCAGTAGTTCACCGGACAGGCTGGCCGGCTATGGT.

Regarding this clone: The read falls 3 residues short of the CDR3 end, and the missing part is taken from the germline J gene. The J gene is TRBJ2-2, the V gene TRBV7-9; D gene uncertain. Germline CDR1 and CDR2: SEHNR and FQNEAQ (reference sequence). The CDR3 is 14 amino acids. Trimming shortened V by 5 bases and J by 4 bases, and 11 bases separated the two germline ends. The covered CDR3 bases are TGTGCCAGCAGCCCGACAACGCTCACCGGGGAG. The encoded protein is CASSPTTLTGE. The complete CDR3 sequence is CASSPTTLTGELFF.

About this clone itself: The read halts 3 residues ahead of the CDR3 end, with the missing end drawn from the germline J gene. The gene calls are TRBV20-1 and TRBJ2-7; D is possibly TRBD1 or TRBD2 (7 bases each). Germline V gives CDR1 DFQATT, CDR2 SNEGSKA (reference sequence). V gave up 5 bases and J gave up 2 bases, with 16 bases separating them. The CDR3 is 14 amino acids. The CDR3 here is CSAGGGGGTYEQYF. The covered CDR3 bases are TGCAGTGCTGGGGGAGGGGGCGGCACCTACGAG.

In regard to this clone: The read is 3 residues too short to cover the CDR3 end, so that end is filled in from the germline J gene. The rearrangement uses TRBV5-6 and TRBJ2-5; the D gene could be TRBD1 or TRBD2 (5 bases each). CDR3 length: 13 amino acids. With 1 base removed from V and 5 bases from J, the gap between germline ends came to 9 bases. The germline gives CDR1 SGHDT, CDR2 YYEEEE. The sequenced part of the CDR3 DNA is TGTGCCAGCAGCTTGATCGAGGGGGAGACC. Protein sequence: CASSLIEGET. The complete CDR3 reads CASSLIEGETQYF.

To note about this clone: The sequenced fragment ends 3 residues before the CDR3 boundary, so the rest is inferred from the germline J gene. The chain uses TRBV28 and TRBJ2-3; 13 positions match TRBD2. Germline loops: CDR1 MDHEN, CDR2 SYDVKM. The CDR3 has 16 amino acids. The J segment lost 3 bases and the V segment lost 4 bases, leaving 4 bases of the junction unmatched. CDR3 bases read: TGTGCCAGCAGTTCCTCGGGACTAGCGGGAACAGATACG. Translation gives CASSSSGLAGTDT. The CDR3 as a whole reads CASSSSGLAGTDTQYF.

A word on this clone: The read ends 3 residues before the CDR3 terminus; that terminus is restored from the germline J gene. The V call is TRBV11-3, the J call TRBJ2-2, with D perhaps TRBD1 (6 bases). Germline V gene data show CDR1 as SGHNT and CDR2 as YENEEA. V was pared by 5 bases and J by 10 bases, with 17 bases between. The CDR3 covers 14 residues. The sequenced part of the CDR3 DNA is TGTGCCAGCAGCCAGGCACAGGGTCCCGTGGAG. Amino acids: CASSQAQGPVE. The full CDR3 is CASSQAQGPVELFF.

To note about this clone: The sequence runs out 3 residues before the end of the CDR3; the remainder is reconstructed from the germline J gene. The chain couples TRBV13 to TRBJ1-1; D is unclear. Between the trimmed V and J ends, which lost 6 bases and 6 bases, there was a span of 11 bases. The CDR3 spans 12 residues. Germline V gene lookup returns CDR1 PRHDT and CDR2 FYEKMQ (reference sequence). CDR3: CASSPRAPEAFF. Partial CDR3 DNA: TGTGCCAGCAGTCCTAGAGCCCCTGAA.

Notes on this clone: The CDR3 end falls 3 residues outside the read, so it is completed with the germline J gene. This chain joins TRBV28 and TRBJ2-3; 11 bases are shared with TRBD2. Germline CDR1 reads MDHEN; CDR2 reads SYDVKM. Trimming removed 9 bases from V and 6 bases from J; junction bases left unmatched: 5. This CDR3 is 13 amino acids long. The CDR3 loop reads CASSGGVWDTQYF. The part of the CDR3 DNA that was read is TGTGCCAGTAGCGGGGGGGTTTGGGATACG.

About this clone: The observed sequence ends 3 residues before the CDR3 terminus, with the missing tail filled in from the germline J gene. The chain couples TRBV6-2 or TRBV6-3 to TRBJ1-1; 7 positions match TRBD1. V shed 3 bases, J shed 4 bases, and the junction held 11 bases outside the gene matches. This CDR3 is built from 16 residues. Germline values: CDR1 MNHEY, CDR2 SVGEGT. CDR3 DNA, as far as it was read: TGTGCCAGCAGTTATCCCCGACAGGGACTGGTCACTGAA. Its translation is CASSYPRQGLVTE. The entire CDR3 is CASSYPRQGLVTEAFF.

As for this clone: The sequenced fragment ends 3 residues before the CDR3 boundary, so the rest is inferred from the germline J gene. The chain employs TRBV29-1 and TRBJ2-5, with D possibly matching TRBD2 (6 bases). Germline-derived CDR1 and CDR2 are SQVTM and ANQGSEA. CDR3 length: 14 amino acids. CDR3 DNA (partial): TGCAGCGCGCGTGACTTAACTAGCACAGATACC. Protein sequence: CSARDLTSTDT. The whole CDR3 is CSARDLTSTDTQYF.

Comments on this clone: The read ends 3 residues shy of where the CDR3 ends; the end is completed using the germline J gene. The chain combines TRBV6-2 or TRBV6-3 with TRBJ2-1, with 9 nucleotides matching TRBD2. CDR1 MNHEY and CDR2 SVGEGT come from the germline V gene. V trimming: 6 bases; J trimming: 6 bases; junction bases outside the gene matches: 9. The CDR3 extends over 15 amino acids. The sequenced CDR3 bases are TGTGCCAGCAGCTCCGCGGGGGGGCCGGGCAATGAG. Translated, it gives CASSSAGGPGNE. The CDR3 in full is CASSSAGGPGNEQFF.

About this clone: The read stops 3 residues short of the end of the CDR3; the missing end is completed from the germline J gene. The J gene is TRBJ2-5, the V gene TRBV2; no reliable D call. CDR3 length: 12 amino acids. Trimming pared 5 bases from V and 2 bases from J, leaving 6 bases between. The germline CDR1 and CDR2 sequences are SNHLY and FYNNEI. The CDR3 here is CASSSYQETQYF. The sequenced part of the CDR3 DNA is TGTGCCAGCAGTTCCTATCAAGAGACC.

With regard to this clone: The read ends 3 residues shy of where the CDR3 ends; the end is completed using the germline J gene. This sequence joins TRBV7-3 and TRBJ2-2; 7 bases align to TRBD1. The J segment lost 1 base and the V segment lost 4 bases, leaving 6 bases of the junction unmatched. Germline CDR1 and CDR2: SGHTA and FQGTGA. The CDR3 sequence is 16 residues long. The CDR3 protein is CASSSPRTGNTGELFF. The CDR3 DNA, read in part, is TGTGCCAGCAGCTCCCCCCGGACAGGGAACACCGGGGAG.

Details on this clone: Sequencing ends 3 residues short of the CDR3 end; the germline J gene provides the rest. V is TRBV11-1 and J is TRBJ2-3; perhaps TRBD2 as D (6 bases). V was clipped by 3 bases and J by 5 bases, with 15 bases between them. The CDR3 sequence is 15 residues long. Germline CDR1 reads SGHAT; CDR2 reads FQDESV (reference sequence). CDR3 residues: CASSFGRDWIDTQYF. CDR3 bases read: TGTGCCAGCAGCTTCGGCAGGGACTGGATAGATACG.

A note on this clone: The observed sequence ends 3 residues before the CDR3 terminus, with the missing tail filled in from the germline J gene. The chain couples TRBV2 to TRBJ1-2; a weak D match, TRBD1 (5 bases). Per the germline V gene, CDR1 is SNHLY and CDR2 is FYNNEI. The CDR3 loop spans 15 amino acids. The CDR3 bases that were read are TGTGCCAGCAGTGAATCTGCTAGCGGGGGAAACATC. Translated, it gives CASSESASGGNI. The full CDR3 sequence reads CASSESASGGNIYTF. The variable domain in full, with the rest retrieved from reference TRBV2 and TRBJ1-2, is EPEVTQTPSHQVTQMGQEVILRCVPISNHLYFYWYRQILGQKVEFLVSFYNNEISEKSEIFDDQFSVERPDGSNFTLKIRSTKLEDSAMYFCASSESASGGNIYTFGSGTRLTVV.

About this clone: Sequencing ends 3 residues short of the CDR3 end; the germline J gene provides the rest. The chain recombines TRBV20-1 with TRBJ2-2; TRBD1 matches 7 bases. CDR1 and CDR2 from the germline V gene are DFQATT and SNEGSKA (reference sequence). The CDR3 is 14 amino acids. The V segment lost 3 bases and the J segment 3 bases; nucleotides outside the gene matches: 4. CDR3 DNA (partial): TGCAGTGCTAGCGACCAGGGGGACACCGGGGAG. Translated: CSASDQGDTGE. The full-length CDR3 reads as CSASDQGDTGELFF.

A remark on this clone: With the read ending 3 residues before the CDR3 end, the germline J gene is used to fill in that end. This rearrangement joins TRBV7-9 to TRBJ1-5; D perhaps matches TRBD1 (6 bases). The length of the CDR3 is 14 residues. V lost 4 bases and J lost 2, with 9 bases in between. Germline V gene data show CDR1 as SEHNR and CDR2 as FQNEAQ (reference sequence). This CDR3 reads CASSSSGGNQPQHF. The covered CDR3 bases are TGTGCCAGCAGCTCGTCAGGGGGCAATCAGCCC.

Regarding this clone: The junction shows a germline mismatch at one end, possibly a read error. The CDR3 end falls 3 residues outside the read, so it is completed with the germline J gene. The chain links TRBV4-2 to TRBJ2-7; 8 bases match TRBD1. Looked up from germline, CDR1 is LGHNA and CDR2 is YNFKEQ. CDR3 length: 14 residues. The CDR3 DNA, read in part, is TGCGCCAGCAGCCAAGACAGGGGAATCTACGAG. This codes for CASSQDRGIYE. From start to end, the CDR3 is CASSQDRGIYEQYF.

About this clone itself: Read coverage stops 3 residues before the CDR3 terminus; the germline J gene supplies the remainder. This chain connects TRBV7-3 to TRBJ2-7; unclear D gene. V gave up 4 bases and J gave up 0 bases, with 13 bases separating them. CDR1 is SGHTA, CDR2 FQGTGA, per germline. The CDR3 loop spans 15 amino acids. CDR3 loop: CASSSQHYHSYEQYF. The sequenced part of the CDR3 DNA is TGTGCCAGCAGCTCCCAACACTATCACTCCTACGAG. Full variable domain (remainder filled in from reference TRBV7-3 and TRBJ2-7): GAGVSQTPSNKVTEKGKYVELRCDPISGHTALYWYRQSLGQGPEFLIYFQGTGAADDSGLPNDRFFAVRPEGSVSTLKIQRTERGDSAVYLCASSSQHYHSYEQYFGPGTRLTVT.